This TCR beta chain emerged from a study of CD8 T cells in ankylosing spondylitis. TCRdb analysed the 5' RACE reads with MiXCR anew, one entry per CDR3 protein. Altogether under 150,000 distinct CDR3 sequences are present, more than 15% being singletons, with the ten largest covering around a third. Broader study findings: Disease-linked clones displayed a CD8+ phenotype and appeared relatively rarely in peripheral blood. A motif of seven or eight highly homologous TCR beta variants was seen as apparently characteristic of ankylosing spondylitis blood.

J gave up 5 bases and V 0 bases, and 7 bases lay outside the gene matches. This CDR3 has 16 amino acids. Germline V gene lookup returns CDR1 SGDLS and CDR2 YYNGEE. This clonotype has a handful of counts. Its antigen is as yet unknown. The chain recombines TRBV9 with TRBJ2-2; 7 nucleotides align to TRBD2. This TCR derives from a male donor with ankylosing spondylitis. Sequencing used blood, either unsorted or a sorted T cell fraction (not recorded which). CDR3 DNA: TGTGCCAGCAGCGTAGACGGCGGGAGTCTGACCGGGGAGCTGTTTTTT. Its translation is CASSVDGGSLTGELFF.